This T cell receptor (beta chain) emerged from a study of cytomegalovirus exposure and HLA in healthy donors. Study-wide points: For most TCR beta V segments, an earlier analysis put the productive rate at about 87% or about 30% of the time.

The germline CDR1 and CDR2 sequences are SQVTM and ANQGSEA. Trimming removed 4 bases from V and 10 bases from J, with 17 bases in between. There are 13 residues in the CDR3. PCR involved 60 Vbeta and 13 Jbeta primers. The table came from immunoSEQ multiplex PCR; TCRdb's copy has only in-frame clones and leaves some out. Among approximately 210,000 clones, about 89% were seen once, and the ten largest hold 1.3%. To note about this clone: Its antigen remains unidentified.

This sequence originates from a man younger than 45 in good health and CMV-seronegative. The genes are TRBV29-1 and TRBJ2-1, with D perhaps matching TRBD2 (7 bases). Sequenced: PBMCs. CDR3 sequence: CSVGGGGRSEQFF. For the CDR3, the DNA is TGCAGCGTTGGAGGGGGGGGGCGATCGGAGCAGTTCTTC.